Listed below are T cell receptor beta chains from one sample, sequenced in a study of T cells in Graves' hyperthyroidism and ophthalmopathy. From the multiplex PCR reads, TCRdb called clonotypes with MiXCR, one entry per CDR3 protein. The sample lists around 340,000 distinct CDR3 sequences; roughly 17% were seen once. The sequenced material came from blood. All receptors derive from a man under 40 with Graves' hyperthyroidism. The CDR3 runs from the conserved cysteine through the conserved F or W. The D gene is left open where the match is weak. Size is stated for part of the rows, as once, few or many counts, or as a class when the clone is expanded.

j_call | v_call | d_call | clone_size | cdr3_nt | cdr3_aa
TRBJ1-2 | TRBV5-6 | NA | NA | TGTGCCAGCAGCTTGGTACATGGGGCGGATGGCTACACCTTC | CASSLVHGADGYTF
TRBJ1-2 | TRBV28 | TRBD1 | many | TGTGCCAGCAGCCCCGCGGGACAGGCGAAAGGCTACACCTTC | CASSPAGQAKGYTF
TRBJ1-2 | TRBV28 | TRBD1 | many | TGTGCCAGCAGTTTGCGTCTGGGACAGGGGGATGGCTACACCTTC | CASSLRLGQGDGYTF
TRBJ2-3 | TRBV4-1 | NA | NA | TGCGCCAGCAGGAAAGGGGTGGGAAGTACAGATACGCAGTATTTT | CASRKGVGSTDTQYF
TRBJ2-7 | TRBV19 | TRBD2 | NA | TGTGCCAGTAGTAGTGCGGGAGAGGTCCCCTACGAGCAGTACTTC | CASSSAGEVPYEQYF
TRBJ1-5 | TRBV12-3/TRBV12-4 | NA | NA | TGTGCCAGCAGTTCCTCCCTCGGACAGCCCCAGCATTTT | CASSSSLGQPQHF
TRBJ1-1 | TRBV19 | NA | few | TGTGCCAGTAGTATCAGGAACACTGAAGCTTTCTTT | CASSIRNTEAFF
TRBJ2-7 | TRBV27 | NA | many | TGTGCCAGCAGCGCCTCGTCAGTAATGAGGGAGCAGTACTTC | CASSASSVMREQYF
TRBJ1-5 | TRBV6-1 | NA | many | TGTGCCAGCAGTGACGAGGAAGAGGGCAATCAGCCCCAGCATTTT | CASSDEEEGNQPQHF
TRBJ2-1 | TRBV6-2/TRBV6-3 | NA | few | TGTGCCAGCAGCCGACCAGGGAATGAGCAGTTCTTC | CASSRPGNEQFF
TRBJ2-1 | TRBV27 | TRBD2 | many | TGTGCCAGCAGTTCAACGGGGGGTAGCGGGAGCGGATCCTACAATGAGCAGTTCTTC | CASSSTGGSGSGSYNEQFF
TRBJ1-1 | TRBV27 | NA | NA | TGTGCCAGCAGTTTGGCAGCAACGAACACTGAAGCTTTCTTT | CASSLAATNTEAFF
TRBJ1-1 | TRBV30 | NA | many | TGTGCCTGGAGTCCCAGGGAAACTGAAGCTTTCTTT | CAWSPRETEAFF
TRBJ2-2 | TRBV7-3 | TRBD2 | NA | TGTGCCAGCAGCTTAACTGCGGGAGGTGTTGGGGAGCTGTTTTTT | CASSLTAGGVGELFF
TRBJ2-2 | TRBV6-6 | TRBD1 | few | TGTGCCAGCAGTTACTCGCACTCCAGGGGGCTGGGGGCCGGGGAGCTGTTTTTT | CASSYSHSRGLGAGELFF